This record concerns one T cell receptor beta chain sequence. Original processing notes: Reference gene primer amplification yielded estimated nucleated cell counts. TCRdb's table, derived via immunoSEQ multiplex PCR, lists solely in-frame clones and lacks some. The DNA was the basis for D and trimming; V, J and clone size are from that table. The sample includes some 69,000 clones, approximately 88% of them seen just once. The source of the sample is a study of blood T cell repertoires in COVID-19. Looking at the study overall: Some COVID-19 samples were acute and others convalescent; all came from the United States, Italy and Spain. The analysed material was cDNA or gDNA that came from T cells, B-cell-depleted T cells, or PBMCs.

Germline-derived CDR1 and CDR2 are MNHNS and SASEGT. The CDR3 runs 15 residues. The ends lost 3 bases at V and 7 bases at J; junction bases unmatched: 9. The chain is built from TRBV6-1 and TRBJ1-2; 9 positions match TRBD1. This TCR was recovered from a man aged 80 or over with active or convalescent COVID-19. The sample consisted of peripheral blood. The CDR3 reads CASSDPLDRGGGYTF. CDR3 nucleotides: TGTGCCAGCAGTGACCCGCTGGACAGGGGAGGTGGCTACACCTTC.